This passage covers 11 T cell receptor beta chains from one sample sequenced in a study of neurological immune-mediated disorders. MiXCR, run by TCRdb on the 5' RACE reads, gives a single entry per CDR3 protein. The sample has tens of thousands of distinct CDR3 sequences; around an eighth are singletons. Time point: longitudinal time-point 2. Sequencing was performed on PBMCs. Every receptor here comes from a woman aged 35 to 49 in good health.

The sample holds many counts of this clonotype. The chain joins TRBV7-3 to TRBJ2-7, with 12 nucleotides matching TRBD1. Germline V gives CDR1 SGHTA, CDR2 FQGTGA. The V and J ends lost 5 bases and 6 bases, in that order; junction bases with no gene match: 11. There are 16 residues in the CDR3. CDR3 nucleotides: TGTGCCAGCAGCGTCAAGGTGGGACAGGGGGCCGGCGAGCAGTACTTC. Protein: CASSVKVGQGAGEQYF.

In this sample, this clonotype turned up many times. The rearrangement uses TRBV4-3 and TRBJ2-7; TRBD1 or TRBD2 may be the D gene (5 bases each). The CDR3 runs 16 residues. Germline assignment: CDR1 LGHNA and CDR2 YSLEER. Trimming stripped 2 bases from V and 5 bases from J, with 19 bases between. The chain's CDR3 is CASSQNTGTSRNEQYF. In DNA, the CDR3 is TGCGCCAGCAGCCAAAACACCGGGACCAGCAGAAACGAGCAGTACTTC.

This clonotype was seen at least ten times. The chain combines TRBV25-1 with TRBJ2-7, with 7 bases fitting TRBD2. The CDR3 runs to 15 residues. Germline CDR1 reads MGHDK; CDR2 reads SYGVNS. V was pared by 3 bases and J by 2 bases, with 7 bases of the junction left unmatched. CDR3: CASSDLRGRAYEQYF. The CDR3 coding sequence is TGTGCCAGCAGTGATTTGCGGGGGAGGGCCTACGAGCAGTACTTC.

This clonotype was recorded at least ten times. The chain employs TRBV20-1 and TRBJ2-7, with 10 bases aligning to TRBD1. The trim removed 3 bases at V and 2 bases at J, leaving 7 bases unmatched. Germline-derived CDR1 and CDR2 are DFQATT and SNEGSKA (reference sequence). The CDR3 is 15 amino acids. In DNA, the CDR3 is TGCAGTGCTAGGTCTCCGGGACAGGGGACCTACGAGCAGTACTTC. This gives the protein CSARSPGQGTYEQYF.

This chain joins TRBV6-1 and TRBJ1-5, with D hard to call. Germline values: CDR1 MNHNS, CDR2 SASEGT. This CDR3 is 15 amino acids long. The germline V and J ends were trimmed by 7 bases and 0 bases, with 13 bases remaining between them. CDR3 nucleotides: TGTGCCAGCATTCCCAGGCCATATAGCAATCAGCCCCAGCATTTT. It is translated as CASIPRPYSNQPQHF.

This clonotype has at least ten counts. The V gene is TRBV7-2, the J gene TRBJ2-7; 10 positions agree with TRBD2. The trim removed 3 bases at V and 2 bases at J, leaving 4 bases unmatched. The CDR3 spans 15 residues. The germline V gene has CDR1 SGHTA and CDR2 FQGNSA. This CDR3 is CASSFGLAAPYEQYF. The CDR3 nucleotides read TGTGCCAGCAGCTTCGGACTAGCGGCACCCTACGAGCAGTACTTC.

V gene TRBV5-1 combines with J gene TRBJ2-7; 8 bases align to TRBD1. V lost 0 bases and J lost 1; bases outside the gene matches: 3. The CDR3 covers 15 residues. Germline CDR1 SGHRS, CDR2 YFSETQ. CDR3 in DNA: TGCGCCAGCAGCTTGGGGGGACAGGTATCCTACGAGCAGTACTTC. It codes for CASSLGGQVSYEQYF.

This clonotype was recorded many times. Here the CDR3 DNA reads TGTGCCAGCAGTCCGATACCGGGACAGGGTAATAAAGAAACAGATACGCAGTATTTT. Translating it yields CASSPIPGQGNKETDTQYF. The chain couples TRBV12-3 or TRBV12-4 to TRBJ2-3, with 9 nucleotides matching TRBD1. The CDR3 covers 19 residues. With V trimmed by 5 bases and J by 3 bases, 18 bases remained unmatched.

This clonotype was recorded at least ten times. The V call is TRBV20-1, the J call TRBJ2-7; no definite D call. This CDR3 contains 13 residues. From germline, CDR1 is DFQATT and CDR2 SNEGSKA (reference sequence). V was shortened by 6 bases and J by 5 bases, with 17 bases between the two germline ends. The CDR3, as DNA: TGCAGTGCGGGTGACTCTCGAGTAAACGAGCAGTACTTC. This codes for CSAGDSRVNEQYF.

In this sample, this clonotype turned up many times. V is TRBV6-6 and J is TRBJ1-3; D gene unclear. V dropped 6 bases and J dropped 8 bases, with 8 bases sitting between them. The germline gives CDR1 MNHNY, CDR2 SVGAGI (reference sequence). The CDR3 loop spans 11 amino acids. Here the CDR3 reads CASRDRDTIYF. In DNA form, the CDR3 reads TGTGCCAGCAGGGACCGGGACACCATATATTTT.

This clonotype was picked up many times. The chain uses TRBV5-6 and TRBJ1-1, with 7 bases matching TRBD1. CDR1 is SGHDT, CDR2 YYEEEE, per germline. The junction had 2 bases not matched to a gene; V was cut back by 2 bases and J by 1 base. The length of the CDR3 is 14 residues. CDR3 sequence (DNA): TGTGCCAGCAGCTTTGACAGGGCGAACACTGAAGCTTTCTTT. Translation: CASSFDRANTEAFF.